The rows below give T cell receptor beta chains drawn from one sample of a study of blood T cell repertoires in COVID-19. Only in-frame clones appear in the TCRdb table, and some are missing; sequencing was by immunoSEQ multiplex PCR. The sample has roughly 200,000 clones, about 80% seen once. Sample: peripheral blood. These receptors originate from a woman between 50 and 59 years old with active or convalescent COVID-19. Both conserved end residues are part of each CDR3. D genes are given only for firm matches.

TRBV5-1 . CASSLGQGGEKLFF
TRBV30 TRBD2 CAWSLLAGGADTQYF
TRBV2 . CASSTNSYRIGNQPQHF
TRBV7-6 . CASSFGRGGTDTQYF
TRBV5-1 . CASSLGAGELFF
TRBV10-2 TRBD2 CASRPSGRHGELFF
TRBV9 . CASSPGLHGDTEAFF
TRBV7-2 TRBD1 CASSLVLGGQGKAFF
TRBV29-1 TRBD1 CSVQTGGSTYGYTF
TRBV3-1/TRBV3-2 TRBD1 CASSLYRDRGNTEAFF